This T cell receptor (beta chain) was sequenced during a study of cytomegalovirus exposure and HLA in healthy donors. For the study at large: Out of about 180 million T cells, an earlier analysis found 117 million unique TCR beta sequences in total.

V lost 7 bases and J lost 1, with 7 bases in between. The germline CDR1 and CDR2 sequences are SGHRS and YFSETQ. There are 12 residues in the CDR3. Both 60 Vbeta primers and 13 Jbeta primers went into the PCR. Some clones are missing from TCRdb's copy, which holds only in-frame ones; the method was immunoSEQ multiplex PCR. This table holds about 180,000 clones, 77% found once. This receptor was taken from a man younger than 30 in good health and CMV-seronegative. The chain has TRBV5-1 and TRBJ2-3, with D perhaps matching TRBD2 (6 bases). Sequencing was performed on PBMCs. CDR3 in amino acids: CASGGGTDTQYF. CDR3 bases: TGCGCCAGCGGCGGGGGCACAGATACGCAGTATTTT. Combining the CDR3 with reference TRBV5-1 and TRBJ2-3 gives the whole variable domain KAGVTQTPRYLIKTRGQQVTLSCSPISGHRSVSWYQQTPGQGLQFLFEYFSETQRNKGNFPGRFSGRQFSNSRSEMNVSTLELGDSALYLCASGGGTDTQYFGPGTRLTVL.